This TCR beta chain originates from a study of blood T cell repertoires in COVID-19. For the study at large: Donors in the United States, Italy and Spain gave samples during acute or convalescent COVID-19.

Libraries were prepared by immunoSEQ multiplex PCR; TCRdb keeps only in-frame clonotypes and omits some of them. Of 200,000 to 300,000 clones listed, approximately 91% were seen once; the top ten hold roughly 0.79%. Those enrolled in Seattle joined during active infection and were followed longitudinally afterward. Germline V gives CDR1 SEHNR, CDR2 FQNEAQ (reference sequence). V trimming: 11 bases; J trimming: 10 bases; junction bases outside the gene matches: 27. This CDR3 has 18 amino acids. This clonotype was obtained from a man aged 25 to 45 with COVID-19, enrolled during active disease. Source material: peripheral blood. V and J are TRBV7-9 and TRBJ2-1, with 9 bases identical to TRBD1. CDR3 sequence: CAGLRDRVFEGAYSEQFF. CDR3 nucleotides: TGTGCCGGACTCCGGGACAGGGTGTTCGAGGGGGCCTACAGCGAGCAGTTCTTC.